The present T cell receptor beta chain was sequenced within a study of beta chain features in type 1 diabetes. Study information: The patients were much like the healthy donors in age, gender and cell yields. In all, 107,917,701 sorted cells from all samples were analyzed. Study findings and constraints: Comparison showed that naive, central memory and Treg TCRB repertoires appeared more similar among patients than among healthy donors.

V lost 5 bases and J lost 3, with 13 bases in between. Germline V gives CDR1 SGHTA, CDR2 FQGNSA. This CDR3 has 14 amino acids. Sequencing targeted expressed TCRB transcripts, as all isolated RNA had been reverse transcribed. Libraries were prepared by immunoSEQ multiplex PCR; TCRdb keeps only in-frame clonotypes and omits some of them. Of 350,000 to 450,000 clones listed, 14% were seen once; the top ten hold under 0.04%. This clone was counted a few times. The antigen remains unidentified. Material for sequencing was naive CD4+ T cells from blood. This TCR derives from a man aged 25-45 years in good health. This rearrangement joins TRBV7-2 to TRBJ1-1; perhaps TRBD1 as D (6 bases). The CDR3 here is CASSSLRGDTEAFF. The CDR3 DNA reads as TGTGCCAGCAGCAGCCTCAGGGGTGACACTGAAGCTTTCTTT.